This T cell receptor beta chain was profiled in a study of PD-1 blockade in mismatch repair-deficient tumors. The germline CDR1 and CDR2 sequences are SGHNT and YYREEE (reference sequence). The CDR3 is 15 residues long. Trimming cost V 2 bases and J 0 bases, with 10 bases left between them. Clones were read by immunoSEQ multiplex PCR, and TCRdb kept only the in-frame ones, dropping some. This sample has some 100,000 clones; 70% to 85% occur once, and the top ten carry around 6.9%. V usage is TRBV5-4 and J usage is TRBJ2-3; D not resolved. This clonotype was obtained from an adult with mismatch repair-deficient cancer. The input for sequencing was peripheral blood, taken about eight months after starting pembrolizumab. CDR3 region: CASSLEGTSTDTQYF. CDR3 bases: TGTGCCAGCAGCTTAGAAGGCACTAGCACAGATACGCAGTATTTT.